This T cell receptor beta chain was captured in a study of T cell responses to AZD1222 COVID-19 vaccine. This CDR3 has 18 amino acids. From germline, CDR1 is SGDLS and CDR2 YYNGEE. V was clipped by 0 bases and J by 2 bases; unmatched bases: 6. About this clone itself: The antigen remains unidentified.

Data came from immunoSEQ multiplex PCR; TCRdb stores just in-frame clones and leaves some out. The sample yields about 210,000 clones, less than 95% seen once. Notes on the study in general: The study reported that nearly half of spike-specific TCRs target unmutated variant regions. The donors showed a predominance of white British ancestry and of females, with possible underestimation of clonal diversity. Seropositive at baseline were only a handful of AZD1222 recipients.

The rearrangement joins TRBV9 to TRBJ2-7, with 15 bases lining up with TRBD2. The source of this sequence is an adult who received the MenACWY meningococcal vaccine as a control. The specimen was peripheral blood, collected 28 days after the second dose of the MenACWY control vaccine. The CDR3 region is CASSVGGTSGRITYEQYF. CDR3 coding DNA: TGTGCCAGCAGCGTAGGCGGGACTAGCGGGAGGATTACCTACGAGCAGTACTTC.